One and the same sample provided the 30 T cell receptor beta chains below, sequenced in a study of control samples from healthy donors and cancer patients (dated by TCRdb to the early 2020s). Receptors were amplified or captured by the immunoSEQ multiplex PCR assay. This immuneACCESS table, as held by TCRdb, lists in-frame sequences with V and J called but not all clones. Of the missing ones, under half trace to an unresolved V gene in checked studies; the others have no known cause. The sample table records approximately 69,000 clones; roughly nine tenths of these occur just once. The ten largest clones take up approximately 5.1% of the sample. Sequenced: PBMCs. These receptors were taken from a man aged 60-69 years with colorectal cancer.

V is TRBV18 and J is TRBJ2-1, with 8 positions matching TRBD2. CDR3 length: 15 amino acids. The trim removed 1 base at V and 7 bases at J, leaving 6 bases unmatched. In germline, CDR1 is KGHSH, CDR2 LQKENI. The CDR3 here is CASSPLAGFENEQFF. The CDR3, as DNA: TGTGCCAGCTCACCACTAGCGGGGTTTGAGAATGAGCAGTTCTTC.

The rearrangement uses TRBV12-3 or TRBV12-4 and TRBJ2-5; D is ambiguous. The CDR3 consists of 13 residues. Trimming cost V 7 bases and J 7 bases, with 16 bases left between them. DNA of the CDR3: TGTGCCAGCACCCTGGGATCTTCGGGGACCCAGTACTTC. It specifies CASTLGSSGTQYF.

The chain joins TRBV13 to TRBJ2-7; TRBD2 matches at 10 bases. The CDR3 loop spans 15 amino acids. The germline gives CDR1 PRHDT, CDR2 FYEKMQ (reference sequence). After removal of 3 bases from V and 4 bases from J, the junction contained 6 bases not matched to a gene. This CDR3 is CASSFLSGGWYEQYF. The CDR3 DNA reads TGTGCCAGCAGCTTCCTTAGCGGGGGGTGGTACGAGCAGTACTTC.

The chain couples TRBV7-2 to TRBJ2-7; D is undetermined. Per germline, CDR1 SGHTA and CDR2 FQGNSA. The CDR3 is 15 amino acids. V lost 2 bases to trimming and J lost 3 bases, with 14 bases between them. CDR3 sequence: CASSLRQVARYEQYF. The CDR3 nucleotides are TGTGCCAGCAGCTTACGGCAGGTAGCTCGCTACGAGCAGTACTTC.

This clone was counted between two and nine times. V and J are TRBV11-2 and TRBJ2-7; D uncertain. CDR3 length: 15 amino acids. Germline CDR1 and CDR2: SGHAT and FQNNGV. Trimming shortened V by 1 base and J by 3 bases, and 13 bases separated the two germline ends. This chain's CDR3 is CASSLGYSASYEQYF. The CDR3 nucleotides are TGTGCCAGCAGCTTAGGGTATTCCGCTAGCTACGAGCAGTACTTC.

This chain links TRBV5-5 with TRBJ2-3, with D possibly being TRBD1 (6 bases). The CDR3 has 15 residues. Germline lookup yields CDR1 SGHKS and CDR2 YYEKEE (reference sequence). The V and J ends lost 5 bases and 6 bases respectively, with 19 bases between them. Here the CDR3 DNA reads TGTGCCAGCAGGGGGGCGACCGAACCCCCGGATACGCAGTATTTT. Its protein is CASRGATEPPDTQYF.

The rearrangement links TRBV5-6 to TRBJ1-4; 9 nucleotides align to TRBD1. This CDR3 contains 16 residues. V lost 2 bases and J lost 6; bases outside the gene matches: 8. The V gene's germline CDR1 is SGHDT and CDR2 YYEEEE. The CDR3 loop is CASSFGLGQGDEKLFF. The CDR3 region has the DNA TGTGCCAGCAGCTTTGGATTGGGACAGGGAGATGAAAAACTGTTTTTT.

The chain is built from TRBV6-5 and TRBJ1-5; a possible D gene is TRBD1 (5 bases). This CDR3 spans 13 amino acids. CDR1 is MNHEY and CDR2 is SVGAGI in the germline V gene. V was cut by 8 bases and J by 5 bases, with 13 bases left in between. The CDR3 region has the DNA TGTGCCAGCTGTCCTACCAGGGATCAGCCCCAGCATTTT. Its protein is CASCPTRDQPQHF.

The chain couples TRBV29-1 to TRBJ2-5; D possibly corresponds to TRBD1 (5 bases). The CDR3 has 17 residues. Deletions cut 0 bases from V and 5 bases from J, with 22 bases between. Germline-derived CDR1 and CDR2 are SQVTM and ANQGSEA. CDR3: CSVEDYFAAGHRETQYF. In DNA, the CDR3 is TGCAGCGTTGAAGATTACTTTGCGGCAGGGCATCGGGAGACCCAGTACTTC.

The chain has TRBV7-9 and TRBJ1-2; no firm D call. The germline V gene encodes CDR1 SEHNR and CDR2 FQNEAQ (reference sequence). V was shortened by 4 bases and J by 0 bases, with 6 bases between the two germline ends. The CDR3 contains 13 residues. DNA of the CDR3: TGTGCCAGCAGCTCATACACTAACTATGGCTACACCTTC. Translation gives CASSSYTNYGYTF.

The CDR3 here is CASSPGGVVETQYF. The DNA of the CDR3 is TGTGCCAGCAGCCCAGGGGGGGTGGTCGAGACCCAGTACTTC. The chain employs TRBV7-2 and TRBJ2-5, with D tentatively TRBD1 or TRBD2 (7 bases each). Trimming cost V 5 bases and J 5 bases, with 15 bases left between them. Germline V gene data show CDR1 as SGHTA and CDR2 as FQGNSA. This CDR3 is built from 14 residues.

V usage is TRBV30 and J usage is TRBJ2-3; D might be TRBD2 (7 bases). CDR1 GTSNPN and CDR2 SVGIG come from the germline V gene (reference sequence). V lost 4 bases to trimming and J lost 0 bases, with 11 bases between them. This CDR3 is built from 14 residues. CDR3 sequence: CAWKGGYSTDTQYF. The DNA of the CDR3 is TGTGCCTGGAAGGGGGGGTACAGCACAGATACGCAGTATTTT.

This chain uses TRBV4-3 with TRBJ2-3; D unclear. CDR1 and CDR2 (germline): LGHNA, YSLEER. The CDR3 covers 13 residues. With 0 bases removed from V and 6 bases from J, the gap between germline ends came to 7 bases. The CDR3 region is CASSQDRWDTQYF. CDR3 in DNA: TGCGCCAGCAGCCAAGATAGATGGGATACGCAGTATTTT.

This clone was recorded a few times. The chain links TRBV27 to TRBJ1-1; unclear D gene. The CDR3 length is 13 residues. Between the trimmed V and J ends, which lost 3 bases and 4 bases, there was a span of 9 bases. Germline lookup yields CDR1 MNHEY and CDR2 SMNVEV (reference sequence). CDR3 in amino acids: CASSLRVSTEAFF. Here the CDR3 DNA reads TGTGCCAGCAGTTTGAGGGTTAGCACTGAAGCTTTCTTT.

The CDR3 here is CASSSTTGVGETQYF. The CDR3, as DNA: TGCGCCAGCAGCTCTACGACAGGGGTGGGAGAGACCCAGTACTTC. V gene TRBV5-1 combines with J gene TRBJ2-5; 8 bases map to TRBD1. Trimming removed 3 bases from V and 4 bases from J; junction bases left unmatched: 8. Germline CDR1 SGHRS, CDR2 YFSETQ. The CDR3 sequence is 15 residues long.

The J gene is TRBJ1-2, the V gene TRBV19; tentative D call: TRBD1 (5 bases). Germline-derived CDR1 and CDR2 are LNHDA and SQIVND (reference sequence). This CDR3 contains 12 residues. Between the trimmed V and J ends, which lost 11 bases and 4 bases, there was a span of 14 bases. The CDR3 region has the DNA TGTGCCTCTGCGGGGGGTGTCTATGGCTACACCTTC. Translation: CASAGGVYGYTF.

This chain uses TRBV5-6 with TRBJ1-1; TRBD1 aligns across 9 bases. This CDR3 has 18 amino acids. The V and J ends lost 1 base and 0 bases, in that order; junction bases with no gene match: 10. Germline V lookup: CDR1 SGHDT, CDR2 YYEEEE. CDR3 in amino acids: CASSLPGQGGIMNTEAFF. The CDR3 DNA follows: TGTGCCAGCAGCTTGCCGGGACAGGGAGGGATAATGAACACTGAAGCTTTCTTT.

The chain uses TRBV5-1 and TRBJ2-2; tentative D call: TRBD2 (6 bases). V shed 0 bases and J shed 8 bases, with 14 bases lying between them. The germline V gene has CDR1 SGHRS and CDR2 YFSETQ. The CDR3 sequence is 15 residues long. The DNA of the CDR3 is TGCGCCAGCAGCTTGGGTAGCGGTAGAGTTGGGGAGCTGTTTTTT. As protein: CASSLGSGRVGELFF.

The rearrangement joins TRBV6-1 to TRBJ1-2; tentatively, D is TRBD1 (6 bases). Looked up from germline, CDR1 is MNHNS and CDR2 is SASEGT. The CDR3 is 13 amino acids. The V and J ends lost 2 bases and 7 bases respectively, with 11 bases between them. CDR3: CASSETGFGGYTF. CDR3 bases: TGTGCCAGCAGTGAAACAGGGTTTGGTGGCTACACCTTC.

The V and J genes are TRBV6-6 and TRBJ1-6; D unresolved. Germline V CDR1 and CDR2: MNHNY, SVGAGI (reference sequence). This CDR3 is built from 13 residues. Trimming shortened V by 0 bases and J by 10 bases, and 7 bases separated the two germline ends. The CDR3 protein is CASSYSPSSPLHF. For the CDR3, the DNA is TGTGCCAGCAGTTACTCTCCCTCATCACCCCTCCACTTT.

The J gene is TRBJ2-2, the V gene TRBV11-2; D is perhaps TRBD1 (6 bases). Germline V gives CDR1 SGHAT, CDR2 FQNNGV. Trimming removed 6 bases at V and 1 base at J, with 9 bases between. The CDR3 consists of 14 residues. The CDR3 region is CASSWGQNTGELFF. The CDR3 nucleotides are TGTGCCAGCAGTTGGGGACAGAACACCGGGGAGCTGTTTTTT.

The chain carries TRBV6-5 and TRBJ1-5; possible D gene TRBD1, 5 bases. Germline CDR1 is MNHEY and CDR2 is SVGAGI. The CDR3 runs to 14 residues. The germline V and J ends were trimmed by 5 bases and 7 bases, with 15 bases remaining between them. The CDR3 bases are TGTGCCAGCAGTCGCTACCGGGACTTACAGCCCCAGCATTTT. Translation gives CASSRYRDLQPQHF.

The chain carries TRBV6-2 or TRBV6-3 and TRBJ2-7; 7 bases align to TRBD1. V was pared by 6 bases and J by 0 bases, with 8 bases of the junction left unmatched. Germline loops: CDR1 MNHEY, CDR2 SVGEGT. This CDR3 contains 15 residues. This chain's CDR3 is CASSRDRVDSYEQYF. The CDR3 DNA is TGTGCCAGCAGCCGCGACAGGGTGGACTCCTACGAGCAGTACTTC.

In its sample, this clone was seen once. The chain joins TRBV9 to TRBJ2-3, with D possibly being TRBD2 (6 bases). This CDR3 is built from 14 residues. Between the trimmed V and J ends, which lost 6 bases and 4 bases, there was a span of 15 bases. The germline V gene has CDR1 SGDLS and CDR2 YYNGEE. The CDR3 nucleotides are TGTGCCAGCAAAAGACTAGTTGGCTCAGATACGCAGTATTTT. Translating it yields CASKRLVGSDTQYF.

The chain employs TRBV7-9 and TRBJ1-2; TRBD1 is a possible D gene (5 bases). The germline gives CDR1 SEHNR, CDR2 FQNEAQ (reference sequence). Trimming left V 4 bases short and J 6 bases short, with 12 bases between. This CDR3 comprises 13 residues. The CDR3 nucleotides are TGTGCCAGCAGCTCGGACTTACAGGATGGCTACACCTTC. Translating it yields CASSSDLQDGYTF.

The CDR3 protein is CASSSFDVWYF. CDR3 sequence (DNA): TGTGCCAGCAGTTCCTTTGATGTTTGGTACTTC. This chain uses TRBV28 with TRBJ2-7; D unclear. V was cut by 4 bases and J by 12 bases, with 13 bases left in between. This CDR3 has 11 amino acids. Germline V gene sequence: CDR1 MDHEN, CDR2 SYDVKM. Full variable domain (rest looked up from reference TRBV28 and TRBJ2-7): DVKVTQSSRYLVKRTGEKVFLECVQDMDHENMFWYRQDPGLGLRLIYFSYDVKMKEKGDIPEGYSVSREKKERFSLILESASTNQTSMYLCASSSFDVWYFGPGTRLTVT.

The table lists this clone with a count of one. This rearrangement joins TRBV2 to TRBJ1-1, with 8 bases that match TRBD1. This CDR3 contains 15 residues. CDR1 is SNHLY, CDR2 FYNNEI, per germline. The trim removed 1 base at V and 5 bases at J, leaving 6 bases unmatched. In DNA form, the CDR3 reads TGTGCCAGCAGTGAAGGGAGGACAGGGATGACTGAAGCTTTCTTT. Translation: CASSEGRTGMTEAFF.

V gene TRBV28 combines with J gene TRBJ1-1; the D is unclear. In germline, CDR1 is MDHEN, CDR2 SYDVKM. Between the trimmed V and J ends, which lost 6 bases and 6 bases, there was a span of 14 bases. This CDR3 has 13 amino acids. The CDR3 reads CASRLEFFAEAFF. Written as DNA, the CDR3 is TGTGCCAGCAGATTAGAGTTCTTTGCTGAAGCTTTCTTT.

This rearrangement joins TRBV15 to TRBJ2-3; D remains ambiguous. Germline V gene data show CDR1 as LNHNV and CDR2 as YYDKDF (reference sequence). The CDR3 covers 12 residues. V was shortened by 6 bases and J by 2 bases, with 6 bases between the two germline ends. This CDR3 is CATSSTTDTQYF. CDR3 coding DNA: TGTGCCACCAGTTCCACCACAGATACGCAGTATTTT.

The genes are TRBV7-2 and TRBJ1-5, with D unresolved. The CDR3 length is 14 residues. Looked up from germline, CDR1 is SGHTA and CDR2 is FQGNSA. Trimming left V 5 bases short and J 1 base short, with 9 bases between. CDR3 loop: CASSGGGSNQPQHF. The CDR3 DNA sequence: TGTGCCAGCAGCGGTGGTGGCAGCAATCAGCCCCAGCATTTT. Variable domain in full (rest from reference TRBV7-2 and TRBJ1-5): GAGVSQSPSNKVTEKGKDVELRCDPISGHTALYWYRQSLGQGLEFLIYFQGNSAPDKSGLPSDRFSAERTGGSVSTLTIQRTQQEDSAVYLCASSGGGSNQPQHFGDGTRLSIL.